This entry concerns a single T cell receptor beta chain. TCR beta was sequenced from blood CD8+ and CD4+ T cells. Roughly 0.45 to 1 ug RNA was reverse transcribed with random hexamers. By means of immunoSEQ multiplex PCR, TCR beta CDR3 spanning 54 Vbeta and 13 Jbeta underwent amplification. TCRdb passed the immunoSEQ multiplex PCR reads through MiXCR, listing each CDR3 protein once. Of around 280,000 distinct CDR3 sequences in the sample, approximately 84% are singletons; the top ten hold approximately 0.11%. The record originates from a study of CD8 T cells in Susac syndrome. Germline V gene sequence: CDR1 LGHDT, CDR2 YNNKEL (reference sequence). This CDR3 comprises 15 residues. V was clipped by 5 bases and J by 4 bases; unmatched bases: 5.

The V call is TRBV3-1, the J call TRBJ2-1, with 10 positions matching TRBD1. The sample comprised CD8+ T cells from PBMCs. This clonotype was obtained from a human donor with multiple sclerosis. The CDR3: CASSFRTGGYNEQFF. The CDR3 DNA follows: TGTGCCAGCAGCTTCAGGACAGGGGGGTACAATGAGCAGTTCTTC.